The 28 T cell receptor beta chains reported below all come from one sample, sequenced in a study of shared clonotypes between healthy human individuals. Produced via immunoSEQ multiplex PCR; TCRdb's table is partial and in-frame only. Here the sample spans 730,000 or so clones, roughly 78% being singletons. The sequenced sample was memory CD4+ T cells sorted from blood. Subset defined: CD45RA-negative fraction. These receptors came from a woman in her thirties in good health.

This clone was recorded many times. The V and J genes are TRBV5-6 and TRBJ2-1; the match to TRBD2 covers 8 bases. This CDR3 is 16 amino acids long. Germline loops: CDR1 SGHDT, CDR2 YYEEEE. Trimming cost V 5 bases and J 0 bases; bases outside gene matches: 7. CDR3 amino acids: CASRSWAGGSYNEQFF. The CDR3 nucleotides read TGTGCCAGCAGATCTTGGGCGGGAGGCTCCTACAATGAGCAGTTCTTC.

This clone was seen just once. The chain uses TRBV5-1 and TRBJ1-1, with D unclear. Trimming stripped 7 bases from V and 5 bases from J, with 12 bases between. The CDR3 totals 12 residues. The germline gives CDR1 SGHRS, CDR2 YFSETQ. As DNA, the CDR3 is TGCGCCAGCCAAGACGTGGGGACTGAAGCTTTCTTT. Protein sequence: CASQDVGTEAFF.

This clone was counted only a few times. This rearrangement joins TRBV19 to TRBJ2-7; the D gene is possibly TRBD2 (6 bases). The CDR3 runs 14 residues. The V end was cut by 3 bases, the J end by 0 bases, with 9 bases between. CDR1 and CDR2 (germline): LNHDA, SQIVND (reference sequence). Here the CDR3 reads CASSIRLDSYEQYF. The CDR3 DNA sequence: TGTGCCAGTAGTATCAGACTAGACTCCTACGAGCAGTACTTC. The full variable domain, completed using reference TRBV19 and TRBJ2-7, is DGGITQSPKYLFRKEGQNVTLSCEQNLNHDAMYWYRQDPGQGLRLIYYSQIVNDFQKGDIAEGYSVSREKKESFPLTVTSAQKNPTAFYLCASSIRLDSYEQYFGPGTRLTVT.

This clone was counted many times. This chain uses TRBV18 with TRBJ2-5; possibly TRBD1 or TRBD2 for D (5 bases each). The CDR3 totals 13 residues. The V gene lost 4 bases and the J gene lost 3 bases, with 9 bases spanning the gap. Germline V gene sequence: CDR1 KGHSH, CDR2 LQKENI. The CDR3 sequence: CASSRGAEETQYF. In nucleotides, the CDR3 is TGTGCCAGCTCACGAGGGGCCGAAGAGACCCAGTACTTC. The full variable domain, completed using reference TRBV18 and TRBJ2-5, is NAGVMQNPRHLVRRRGQEARLRCSPMKGHSHVYWYRQLPEEGLKFMVYLQKENIIDESGMPKERFSAEFPKEGPSILRIQQVVRGDSAAYFCASSRGAEETQYFGPGTRLLVL.

The CDR3 nucleotides are TGTGCCAGCACTGCCGGGACAGCTTACGAGCAGTACTTC. Amino acids: CASTAGTAYEQYF. The chain is built from TRBV2 and TRBJ2-7, with 7 bases matching TRBD1. Germline V gene data show CDR1 as SNHLY and CDR2 as FYNNEI. This CDR3 comprises 13 residues. With 7 bases clipped from V and 4 bases from J, the junction kept 7 bases outside the gene matches.

The V and J genes are TRBV28 and TRBJ2-1, with D possibly matching TRBD2 (6 bases). V was cut by 1 base and J by 16 bases, with 17 bases left in between. The CDR3 contains 13 residues. Germline V gene data show CDR1 as MDHEN and CDR2 as SYDVKM. CDR3: CASSLYGGSLYFF. Written as DNA, the CDR3 is TGTGCCAGCAGTTTATACGGAGGGAGTTTATATTTCTTC.

This clone was detected ten times or more. A read error may be the cause here, since a much bigger clone is one base away. Other DNA sequences within the sample encode an identical CDR3. The chain carries TRBV15 and TRBJ1-4, with 8 positions matching TRBD1. CDR1 and CDR2 (germline): LNHNV, YYDKDF (reference sequence). With 1 base clipped from V and 8 bases from J, the junction kept 3 bases outside the gene matches. The CDR3 extends over 14 amino acids. CDR3 coding DNA: TGTGCCACCAGCAGAGGACAGGGGAACGAAAAACTGTTTTTT. This translates into CATSRGQGNEKLFF.

The chain recombines TRBV7-2 with TRBJ2-3; possibly TRBD2 for D (5 bases). V was trimmed by 5 bases and J by 4 bases, leaving 19 bases between them. The germline CDR1 and CDR2 sequences are SGHTA and FQGNSA. The CDR3 totals 16 residues. CDR3 amino acids: CASSITQTIQADTQYF. The CDR3 coding sequence is TGTGCCAGCAGCATTACTCAGACTATCCAGGCAGATACGCAGTATTTT.

This clone was found many times. CDR3 sequence: CAISERDTGFQPQHF. The CDR3 DNA reads TGTGCCATCAGCGAGAGGGACACGGGCTTTCAGCCCCAGCATTTT. The chain has TRBV10-3 and TRBJ1-5; D possibly corresponds to TRBD1 (6 bases). V shed 6 bases and J shed 6 bases, with 18 bases lying between them. Germline lookup yields CDR1 ENHRY and CDR2 SYGVKD. The CDR3 is 15 amino acids.

The chain uses TRBV28 and TRBJ1-4; D may be TRBD1 (6 bases). Germline V gives CDR1 MDHEN, CDR2 SYDVKM. This CDR3 region has 14 residues. V was cut by 6 bases and J by 11 bases, with 19 bases left in between. The CDR3 sequence: CASSLQGSYWKLFF. Written as DNA, the CDR3 is TGTGCCAGCAGCCTACAGGGCTCTTACTGGAAACTGTTTTTT.

V usage is TRBV10-2 and J usage is TRBJ2-5, with D possibly being TRBD2 (6 bases). The CDR3 extends over 12 amino acids. The germline gives CDR1 WSHSY, CDR2 SAAADI. The germline V and J ends were trimmed by 8 bases and 5 bases, with 12 bases remaining between them. This chain's CDR3 is CASGGLDETQYF. In nucleotides, the CDR3 is TGCGCCAGCGGGGGGTTGGATGAGACCCAGTACTTC.

The rearrangement links TRBV5-1 to TRBJ2-3; 9 positions match TRBD1. The CDR3 covers 16 residues. Germline CDR1 SGHRS, CDR2 YFSETQ. V lost 4 bases to trimming and J lost 4 bases; unmatched junction nucleotides: 10. CDR3 DNA: TGCGCCAGCAGCCTAGGGGACAGGGACGCCCCAGATACGCAGTATTTT. Its protein is CASSLGDRDAPDTQYF.

This clone was picked up a small number of times. V gene TRBV18 combines with J gene TRBJ2-3; D is perhaps TRBD1 (7 bases). CDR1 is KGHSH, CDR2 LQKENI, per germline. Trimming pared 6 bases from V and 2 bases from J, leaving 21 bases between. CDR3 length: 17 amino acids. Here the CDR3 reads CASSPIAGQYNTDTQYF. Here the CDR3 DNA reads TGTGCCAGCTCCCCCATTGCGGGACAGTACAACACAGATACGCAGTATTTT.

The J gene is TRBJ2-3, the V gene TRBV27, with D unclear. Trimming removed 8 bases from V and 11 bases from J, with 11 bases in between. The CDR3 extends over 10 amino acids. The germline CDR1 and CDR2 sequences are MNHEY and SMNVEV (reference sequence). The CDR3 loop reads CASHQKVQYF. As DNA, the CDR3 is TGTGCCAGCCACCAAAAGGTGCAGTATTTT.

The rearrangement links TRBV15 to TRBJ1-4; tentatively, D is TRBD1 (6 bases). The CDR3 runs 16 residues. The germline gives CDR1 LNHNV, CDR2 YYDKDF (reference sequence). The germline V and J ends were trimmed by 0 bases and 7 bases, with 15 bases remaining between them. The CDR3 spells CATSRDRGTRSEKLFF. The CDR3 DNA reads as TGTGCCACCAGCAGAGATCGCGGGACACGATCTGAAAAACTGTTTTTT.

This clone was observed a handful of times. This chain links TRBV7-9 with TRBJ2-7, with 7 bases that match TRBD1. The ends lost 6 bases at V and 12 bases at J; junction bases unmatched: 11. This CDR3 has 12 residues. From germline, CDR1 is SEHNR and CDR2 FQNEAQ (reference sequence). For the CDR3, the DNA is TGTGCCAGCAGACTTGACGAGGGGGCGGCGTACTTC. Amino acids: CASRLDEGAAYF.

This clone was counted at least ten times. This chain connects TRBV18 to TRBJ2-4; TRBD2 is a possible D gene (6 bases). Trimming cost V 5 bases and J 7 bases, with 15 bases left between them. The germline V gene encodes CDR1 KGHSH and CDR2 LQKENI. This CDR3 has 14 residues. The CDR3 DNA sequence: TGTGCCAGCTCATCCCCGGGACGGGAGAACATTCAGTACTTC. This sequence encodes CASSSPGRENIQYF.

This chain links TRBV28 with TRBJ2-5; TRBD1 agrees at 9 bases. Losses at the gene ends were 8 bases for V and 0 bases for J; bases not matched to a gene: 7. Germline CDR1 is MDHEN and CDR2 is SYDVKM. This CDR3 contains 15 residues. CDR3 nucleotides: TGTGCCAGCCATTCGGGACAGGGTTACCAAGAGACCCAGTACTTC. Its protein is CASHSGQGYQETQYF.

This chain connects TRBV7-6 to TRBJ2-2, with 11 positions matching TRBD2. This CDR3 has 16 amino acids. V trimming: 2 bases; J trimming: 1 base; junction bases outside the gene matches: 0. The germline V gene has CDR1 SGHVS and CDR2 FNYEAQ. The CDR3 DNA is TGTGCCAGCAGCTTAACTAGCGGGAGGAACACCGGGGAGCTGTTTTTT. Translating gives CASSLTSGRNTGELFF.

This clone was seen only a few times. The sample contains more than one DNA sequence encoding this CDR3. The chain has TRBV2 and TRBJ2-6; no reliable D call. Trimming took 5 bases from V and 1 from J, leaving 3 bases between them. CDR1 is SNHLY and CDR2 is FYNNEI in the germline V gene. The CDR3 consists of 13 residues. CDR3 bases: TGTGCCAGCAGTCCTTCTGGGGCCAACGTCCTGACTTTC. Amino acids: CASSPSGANVLTF.

The chain employs TRBV27 and TRBJ2-7; the D gene is possibly TRBD2 (5 bases). Germline CDR1 reads MNHEY; CDR2 reads SMNVEV (reference sequence). The CDR3 totals 16 residues. Trimming pared 1 base from V and 7 bases from J, leaving 20 bases between. CDR3: CASSLFRGSVLGEQYF. The CDR3 nucleotides are TGTGCCAGCAGTTTATTTCGGGGTTCCGTGTTGGGGGAGCAGTACTTC.

Details on this clone: One base away lies a much larger clone, so this may be a sequencing read error. The chain links TRBV6-5 to TRBJ2-3; 7 bases fit TRBD2. Losses at the gene ends were 5 bases for V and 1 base for J; bases not matched to a gene: 0. CDR3 length equals 13 residues. Germline CDR1 and CDR2: MNHEY and SVGAGI. CDR3 coding DNA: TGTGCCAGCAGTACTAGCGGCACAGATACGCAGTATTTT. Translation: CASSTSGTDTQYF.

This clone was detected a few times. V gene TRBV5-1 combines with J gene TRBJ2-6; 9 positions agree with TRBD1. The CDR3 length is 17 residues. The V gene's germline CDR1 is SGHRS and CDR2 YFSETQ. J was trimmed by 4 bases and V by 3 bases; bases with no gene match: 8. The chain's CDR3 is CASSWGTGYSGANVLTF. The CDR3 nucleotides read TGCGCCAGCAGCTGGGGGACAGGGTACAGCGGGGCCAACGTCCTGACTTTC.

The V call is TRBV5-1, the J call TRBJ1-1, with a possible D match to TRBD1 (6 bases). V was pared by 5 bases and J by 1 base, with 9 bases between. The CDR3 is 13 amino acids. Germline assignment: CDR1 SGHRS and CDR2 YFSETQ. The CDR3 nucleotides are TGCGCCAGCAGACAGGGAACGAACACTGAAGCTTTCTTT. Translated, it gives CASRQGTNTEAFF.

In its sample, this clone was seen a few times. CDR3 region: CASIDSYSGNTIYF. CDR3 in DNA: TGTGCCAGCATCGACAGCTACTCTGGAAACACCATATATTTT. The chain combines TRBV2 with TRBJ1-3; D perhaps matches TRBD1 (5 bases). Per the germline V gene, CDR1 is SNHLY and CDR2 is FYNNEI. V lost 7 bases to trimming and J lost 0 bases, with 10 bases between them. CDR3 length: 14 residues.

V usage is TRBV4-1 and J usage is TRBJ2-1; D gene uncertain. Trimming left V 0 bases short and J 3 bases short, with 9 bases between. The CDR3 sequence is 15 residues long. The V gene's germline CDR1 is MGHRA and CDR2 YSYEKL. The CDR3 spells CASSQDGPSYNEQFF. The CDR3 DNA follows: TGCGCCAGCAGCCAAGATGGGCCGAGCTACAATGAGCAGTTCTTC.

The chain combines TRBV5-1 with TRBJ1-3; 7 bases line up with TRBD1. The germline V gene encodes CDR1 SGHRS and CDR2 YFSETQ. J was trimmed by 4 bases and V by 4 bases; bases with no gene match: 5. This CDR3 is 14 amino acids long. This chain's CDR3 is CASSGGTEGNTIYF. The CDR3 bases are TGCGCCAGCAGCGGAGGGACAGAGGGAAACACCATATATTTT.

The chain uses TRBV7-9 and TRBJ1-4, with unresolved D. The CDR3 has 16 amino acids. Trimming removed 5 bases at V and 0 bases at J, with 13 bases between. CDR1 and CDR2 (germline): SEHNR, FQNEAQ (reference sequence). The CDR3 reads CASSKVDGATNEKLFF. The CDR3 nucleotides are TGTGCCAGCAGCAAAGTTGACGGTGCAACTAATGAAAAACTGTTTTTT.